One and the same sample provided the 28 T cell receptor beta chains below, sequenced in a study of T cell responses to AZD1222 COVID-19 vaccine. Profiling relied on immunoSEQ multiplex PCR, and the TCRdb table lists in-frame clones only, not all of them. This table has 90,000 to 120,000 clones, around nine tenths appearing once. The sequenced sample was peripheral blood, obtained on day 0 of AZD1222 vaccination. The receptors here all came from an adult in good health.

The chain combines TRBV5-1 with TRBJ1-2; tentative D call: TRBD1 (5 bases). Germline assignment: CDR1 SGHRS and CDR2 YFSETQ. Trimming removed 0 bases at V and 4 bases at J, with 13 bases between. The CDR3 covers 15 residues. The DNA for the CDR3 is TGCGCCAGCAGCTTGGAGGGTACGGGGACCTATGGCTACACCTTC. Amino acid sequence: CASSLEGTGTYGYTF.

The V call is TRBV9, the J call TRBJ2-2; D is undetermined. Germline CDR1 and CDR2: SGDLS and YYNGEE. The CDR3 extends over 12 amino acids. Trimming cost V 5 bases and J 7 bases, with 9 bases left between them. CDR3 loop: CASSPVNGELFF. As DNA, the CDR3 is TGTGCCAGCAGTCCGGTAAACGGGGAGCTGTTTTTT.

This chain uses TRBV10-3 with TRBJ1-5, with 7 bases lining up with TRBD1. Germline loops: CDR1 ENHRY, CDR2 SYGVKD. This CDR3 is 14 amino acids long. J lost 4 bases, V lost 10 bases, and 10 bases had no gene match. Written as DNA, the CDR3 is TGTGCCAGACAGCGGGACAGCAGTAATCAGCCCCAGCATTTT. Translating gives CARQRDSSNQPQHF.

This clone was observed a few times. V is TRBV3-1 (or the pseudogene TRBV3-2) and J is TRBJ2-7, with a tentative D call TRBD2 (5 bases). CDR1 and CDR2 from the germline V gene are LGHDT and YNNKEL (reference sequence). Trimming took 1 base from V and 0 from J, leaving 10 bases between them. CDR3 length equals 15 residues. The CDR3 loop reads CASSQAFRGSYEQYF. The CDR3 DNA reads TGTGCCAGCAGCCAAGCTTTCCGGGGCTCCTACGAGCAGTACTTC.

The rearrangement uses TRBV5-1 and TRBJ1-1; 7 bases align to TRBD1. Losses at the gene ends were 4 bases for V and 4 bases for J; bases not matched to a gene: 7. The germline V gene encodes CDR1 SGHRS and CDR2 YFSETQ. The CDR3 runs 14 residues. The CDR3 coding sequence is TGCGCCAGCAGCAGAGGGGACAGAGGCACTGAAGCTTTCTTT. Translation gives CASSRGDRGTEAFF.

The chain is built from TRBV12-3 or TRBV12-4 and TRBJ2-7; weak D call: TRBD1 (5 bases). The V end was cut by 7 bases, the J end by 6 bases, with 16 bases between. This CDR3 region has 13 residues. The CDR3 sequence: CASTNQGYGEQYF. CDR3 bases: TGTGCCAGCACCAATCAGGGTTACGGCGAGCAGTACTTC.

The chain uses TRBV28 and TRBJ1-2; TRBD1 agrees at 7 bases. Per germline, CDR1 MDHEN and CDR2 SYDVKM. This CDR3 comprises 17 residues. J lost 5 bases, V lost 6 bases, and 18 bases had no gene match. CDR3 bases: TGTGCCAGCAGCAGCCCGGGGGACAGCGCCGAGAGGTATGGCTACACCTTC. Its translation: CASSSPGDSAERYGYTF.

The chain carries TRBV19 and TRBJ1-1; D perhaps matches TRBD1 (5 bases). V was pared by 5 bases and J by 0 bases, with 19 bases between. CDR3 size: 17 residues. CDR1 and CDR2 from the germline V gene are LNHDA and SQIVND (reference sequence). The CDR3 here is CASSPRRGKIMNTEAFF. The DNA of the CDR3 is TGTGCCAGTAGTCCCCGTCGGGGGAAAATCATGAACACTGAAGCTTTCTTT.

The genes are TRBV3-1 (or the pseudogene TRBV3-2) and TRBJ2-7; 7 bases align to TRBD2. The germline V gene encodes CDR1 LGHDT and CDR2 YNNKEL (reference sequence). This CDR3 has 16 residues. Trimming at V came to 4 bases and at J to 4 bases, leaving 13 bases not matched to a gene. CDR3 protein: CASSPGLVRNGYEQYF. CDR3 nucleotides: TGTGCCAGCAGCCCCGGACTAGTCCGCAATGGGTACGAGCAGTACTTC.

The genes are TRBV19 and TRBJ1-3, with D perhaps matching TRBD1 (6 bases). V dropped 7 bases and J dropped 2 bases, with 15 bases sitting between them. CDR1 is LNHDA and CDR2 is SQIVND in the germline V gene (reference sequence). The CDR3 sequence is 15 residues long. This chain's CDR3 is CASTPRGGAGNTIYF. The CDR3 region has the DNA TGTGCCAGTACTCCCCGAGGGGGGGCTGGAAACACCATATATTTT.

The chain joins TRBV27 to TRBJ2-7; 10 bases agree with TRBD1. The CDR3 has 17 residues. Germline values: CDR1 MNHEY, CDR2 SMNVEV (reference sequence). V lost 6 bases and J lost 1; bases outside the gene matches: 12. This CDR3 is CASSKRTSGQGSYEQYF. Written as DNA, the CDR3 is TGTGCCAGCAGCAAACGAACTTCGGGACAGGGGTCCTACGAGCAGTACTTC.

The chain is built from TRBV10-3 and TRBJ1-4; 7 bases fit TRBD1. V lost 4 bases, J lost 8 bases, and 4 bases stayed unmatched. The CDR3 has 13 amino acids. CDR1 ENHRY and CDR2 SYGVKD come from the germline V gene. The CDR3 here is CAISAGGGEKLFF. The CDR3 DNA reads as TGTGCCATCAGTGCAGGGGGAGGGGAAAAACTGTTTTTT.

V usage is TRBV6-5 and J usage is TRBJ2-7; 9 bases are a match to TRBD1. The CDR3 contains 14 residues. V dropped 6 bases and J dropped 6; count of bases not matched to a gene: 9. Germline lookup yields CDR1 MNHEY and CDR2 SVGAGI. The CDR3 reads CASRATGTGLEQYF. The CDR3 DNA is TGTGCCAGCAGGGCAACCGGGACAGGGCTCGAGCAGTACTTC.

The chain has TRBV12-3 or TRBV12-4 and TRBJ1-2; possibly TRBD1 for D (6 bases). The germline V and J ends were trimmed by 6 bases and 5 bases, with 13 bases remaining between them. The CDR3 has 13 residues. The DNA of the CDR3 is TGTGCCAGCAGCCCTGGACAGTTTTATGGCTACACCTTC. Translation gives CASSPGQFYGYTF.

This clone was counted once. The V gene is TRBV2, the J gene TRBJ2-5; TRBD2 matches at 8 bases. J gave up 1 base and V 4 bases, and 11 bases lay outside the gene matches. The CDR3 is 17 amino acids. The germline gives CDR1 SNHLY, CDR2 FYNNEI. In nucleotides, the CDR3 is TGTGCCAGCAGTGGCGGGACTAGGCGTCGCTCCCAAGAGACCCAGTACTTC. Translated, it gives CASSGGTRRRSQETQYF. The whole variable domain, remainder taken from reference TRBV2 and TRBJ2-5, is EPEVTQTPSHQVTQMGQEVILRCVPISNHLYFYWYRQILGQKVEFLVSFYNNEISEKSEIFDDQFSVERPDGSNFTLKIRSTKLEDSAMYFCASSGGTRRRSQETQYFGPGTRLLVL.

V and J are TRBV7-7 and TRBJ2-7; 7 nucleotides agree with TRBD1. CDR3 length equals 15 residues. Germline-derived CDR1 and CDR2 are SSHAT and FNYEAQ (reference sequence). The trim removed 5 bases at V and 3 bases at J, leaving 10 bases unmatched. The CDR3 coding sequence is TGTGCCAGCAGCCGAACGGGGACAGACCGCTACGAGCAGTACTTC. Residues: CASSRTGTDRYEQYF. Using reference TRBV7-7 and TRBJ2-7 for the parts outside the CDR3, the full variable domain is GAGVSQSPRYKVTKRGQDVTLRCDPISSHATLYWYQQALGQGPEFLTYFNYEAQPDKSGLPSDRFSAERPEGSISTLTIQRTEQRDSAMYRCASSRTGTDRYEQYFGPGTRLTVT.

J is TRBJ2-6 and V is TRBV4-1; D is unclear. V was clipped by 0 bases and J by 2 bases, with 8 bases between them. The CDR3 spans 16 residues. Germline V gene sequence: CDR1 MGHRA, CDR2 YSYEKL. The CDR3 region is CASSQDPATGANVLTF. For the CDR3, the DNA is TGCGCCAGCAGCCAAGATCCAGCGACTGGGGCCAACGTCCTGACTTTC.

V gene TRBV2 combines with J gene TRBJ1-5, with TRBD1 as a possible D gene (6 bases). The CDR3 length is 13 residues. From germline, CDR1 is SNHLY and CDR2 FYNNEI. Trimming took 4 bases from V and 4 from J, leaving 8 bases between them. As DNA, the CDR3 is TGTGCCAGCAGTGGAGGGGGTAATCAGCCCCAGCATTTT. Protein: CASSGGGNQPQHF.

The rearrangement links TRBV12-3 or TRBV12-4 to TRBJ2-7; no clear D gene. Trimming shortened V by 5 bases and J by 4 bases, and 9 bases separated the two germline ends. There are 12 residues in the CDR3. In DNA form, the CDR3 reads TGTGCCAGCAGTCAACAGAGGTACGAGCAGTACTTC. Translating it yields CASSQQRYEQYF.

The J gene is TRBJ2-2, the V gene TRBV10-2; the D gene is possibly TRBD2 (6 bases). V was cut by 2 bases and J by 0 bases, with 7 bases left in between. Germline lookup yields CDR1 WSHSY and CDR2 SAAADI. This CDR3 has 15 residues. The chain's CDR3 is CASSEGGSNTGELFF. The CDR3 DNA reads TGCGCCAGCAGTGAGGGGGGGTCGAACACCGGGGAGCTGTTTTTT.

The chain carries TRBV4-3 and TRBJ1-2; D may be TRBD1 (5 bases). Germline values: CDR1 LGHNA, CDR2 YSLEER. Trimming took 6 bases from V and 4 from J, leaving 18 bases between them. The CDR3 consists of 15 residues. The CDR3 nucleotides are TGCGCCAGCAGTCAATGGTCCAGGGAGGGCTATGGCTACACCTTC. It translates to CASSQWSREGYGYTF.

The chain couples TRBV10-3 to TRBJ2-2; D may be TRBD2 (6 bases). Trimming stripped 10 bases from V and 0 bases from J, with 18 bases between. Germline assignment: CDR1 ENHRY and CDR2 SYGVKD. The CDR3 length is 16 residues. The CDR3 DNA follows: TGTGCCAGCGGAGGGGCAGGGAGTGCGAACACCGGGGAGCTGTTTTTT. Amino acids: CASGGAGSANTGELFF.

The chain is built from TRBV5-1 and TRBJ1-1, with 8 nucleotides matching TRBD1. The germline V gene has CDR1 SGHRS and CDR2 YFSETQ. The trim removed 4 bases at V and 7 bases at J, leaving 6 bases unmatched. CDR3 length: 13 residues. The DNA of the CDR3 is TGCGCCAGCAGCGTGATCGACAGGGGTGAAGCTTTCTTT. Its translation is CASSVIDRGEAFF. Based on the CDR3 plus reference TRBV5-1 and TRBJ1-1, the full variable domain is KAGVTQTPRYLIKTRGQQVTLSCSPISGHRSVSWYQQTPGQGLQFLFEYFSETQRNKGNFPGRFSGRQFSNSRSEMNVSTLELGDSALYLCASSVIDRGEAFFGQGTRLTVV.

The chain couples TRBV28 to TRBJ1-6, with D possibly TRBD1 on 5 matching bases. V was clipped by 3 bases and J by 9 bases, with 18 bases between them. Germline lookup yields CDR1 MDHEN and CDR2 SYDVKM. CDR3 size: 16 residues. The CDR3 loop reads CASSFRLRDAISPLHF. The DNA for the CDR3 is TGTGCCAGCAGTTTCCGTCTCCGGGACGCAATTTCACCCCTCCACTTT.

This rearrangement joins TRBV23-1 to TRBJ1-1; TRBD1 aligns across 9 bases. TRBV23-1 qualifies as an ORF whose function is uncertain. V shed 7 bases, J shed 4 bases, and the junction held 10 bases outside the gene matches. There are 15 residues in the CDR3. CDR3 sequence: CASTEPPTGGTEAFF. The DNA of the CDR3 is TGCGCCAGCACCGAACCTCCGACAGGGGGCACTGAAGCTTTCTTT.

CDR3 residues: CASSEEGTYEQYF. CDR3 nucleotides: TGTGCCAGCAGTGAAGAGGGCACCTACGAGCAGTACTTC. The chain has TRBV6-1 and TRBJ2-7; D is unresolved. CDR1 and CDR2 from the germline V gene are MNHNS and SASEGT. V was clipped by 1 base and J by 2 bases, with 6 bases between them. The CDR3 contains 13 residues.

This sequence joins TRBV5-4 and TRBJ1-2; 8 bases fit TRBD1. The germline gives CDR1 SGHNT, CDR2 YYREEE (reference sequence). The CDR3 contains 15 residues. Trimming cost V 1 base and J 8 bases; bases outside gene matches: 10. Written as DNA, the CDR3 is TGTGCCAGCAGCTTGCCCGGACAGGGTTTAGAGGGCTACACCTTC. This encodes CASSLPGQGLEGYTF.

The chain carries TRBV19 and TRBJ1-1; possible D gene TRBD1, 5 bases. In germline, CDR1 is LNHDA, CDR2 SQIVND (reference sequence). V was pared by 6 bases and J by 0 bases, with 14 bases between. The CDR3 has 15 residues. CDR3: CASSPPGTVNTEAFF. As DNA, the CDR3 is TGTGCCAGTAGCCCGCCCGGGACCGTGAACACTGAAGCTTTCTTT.